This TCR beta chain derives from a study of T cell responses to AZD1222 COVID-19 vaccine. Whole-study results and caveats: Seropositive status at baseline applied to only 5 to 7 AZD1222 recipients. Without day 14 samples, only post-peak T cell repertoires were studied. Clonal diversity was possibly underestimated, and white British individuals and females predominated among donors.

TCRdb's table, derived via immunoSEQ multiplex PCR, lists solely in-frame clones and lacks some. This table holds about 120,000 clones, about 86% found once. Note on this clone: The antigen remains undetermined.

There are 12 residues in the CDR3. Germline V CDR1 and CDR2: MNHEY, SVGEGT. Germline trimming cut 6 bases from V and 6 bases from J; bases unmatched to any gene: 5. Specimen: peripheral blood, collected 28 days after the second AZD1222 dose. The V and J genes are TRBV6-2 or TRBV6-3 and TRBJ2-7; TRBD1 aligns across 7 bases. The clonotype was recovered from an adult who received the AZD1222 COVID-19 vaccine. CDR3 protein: CASSPTGFEQYF. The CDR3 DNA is TGTGCCAGCAGCCCGACAGGGTTCGAGCAGTACTTC.